What follows is one TCR beta chain and its context. The sample originates from a study of T cell changes during pregnancy in multiple sclerosis. Assay: immunoSEQ multiplex PCR; the TCRdb copy retains only in-frame clones and omits some. The sample includes about 28,000 clones, around 90% seen only once; the top ten take roughly 5.2%. CDR3 length: 17 residues. CDR1 is WNHNN and CDR2 is SYGVQD in the germline V gene (reference sequence). The V and J ends lost 0 bases and 10 bases, in that order; junction bases with no gene match: 12. The starting material was peripheral blood, obtained in the first trimester of pregnancy. The V call is TRBV10-1, the J call TRBJ2-1; 10 bases are a match to TRBD2. The source is a female donor in good health, enrolled as a control in a pregnancy study. The CDR3: CASSESPLAGHRWEQFF. The CDR3 DNA is TGCGCCAGCAGTGAGTCCCCACTAGCGGGGCATCGTTGGGAGCAGTTCTTC.